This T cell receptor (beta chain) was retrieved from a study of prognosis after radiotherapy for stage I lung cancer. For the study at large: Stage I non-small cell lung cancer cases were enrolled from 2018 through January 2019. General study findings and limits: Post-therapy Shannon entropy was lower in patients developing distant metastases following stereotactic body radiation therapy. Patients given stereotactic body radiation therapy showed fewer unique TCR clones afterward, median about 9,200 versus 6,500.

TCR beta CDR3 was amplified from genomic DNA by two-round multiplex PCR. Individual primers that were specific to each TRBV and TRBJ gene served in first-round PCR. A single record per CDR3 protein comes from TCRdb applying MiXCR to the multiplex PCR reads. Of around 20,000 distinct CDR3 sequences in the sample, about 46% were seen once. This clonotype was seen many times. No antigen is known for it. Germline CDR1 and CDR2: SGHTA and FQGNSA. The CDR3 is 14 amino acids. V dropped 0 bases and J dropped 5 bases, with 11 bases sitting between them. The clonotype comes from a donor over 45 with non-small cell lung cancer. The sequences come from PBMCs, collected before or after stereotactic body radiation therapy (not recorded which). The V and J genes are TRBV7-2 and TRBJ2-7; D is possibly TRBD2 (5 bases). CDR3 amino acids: CASSLAWRADEQYF. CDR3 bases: TGTGCCAGCAGCTTAGCTTGGCGGGCAGACGAGCAGTACTTC.